This T cell receptor beta chain stems from a study of Graves' ophthalmopathy and Graves' hyperthyroidism. The PBMC fraction was derived from under 11 ml of fresh peripheral blood. In regard to this clonotype: Its antigen is not known.

Study results and limitations: Among expanded thyroid clonotypes above 0.001 frequency, most also occurred in blood.

Investigators amplified TCR beta CDR3 regions from RNA transcripts. An initial RT-PCR round employing HTBI primers preceded a second-round multiplex PCR. TCRdb re-derived calls from the multiplex PCR reads in MiXCR, one entry per CDR3 protein. Of hundreds of thousands of distinct CDR3 sequences detected, just over 40% appear once; the ten largest clones hold more than 2.5%. Trimming cost V 8 bases and J 5 bases, with 15 bases left between them. Germline CDR1 and CDR2: SEHNR and FQNEAQ (reference sequence). The CDR3 loop spans 13 amino acids. The receptor was isolated from an adult man with Graves' ophthalmopathy. Source material: peripheral blood. The V call is TRBV7-9, the J call TRBJ1-2, with D perhaps TRBD1 (6 bases). Written as DNA, the CDR3 is TGTGCCAGCCAACCGGGGGGCCAATATGGCTACACCTTC. Translating it yields CASQPGGQYGYTF.